These 5 T cell receptor beta chains share one sample of origin, sequenced in a study of blood T cells in healthy people across ages. Together with a sample-barcoded 5' primer, a J-beta primer mix was included in a second PCR lasting roughly 7 to 11 cycles. TCRdb passed the 5' RACE reads through MiXCR, listing each CDR3 protein once. The sample holds hundreds of thousands of distinct CDR3 sequences, approximately 30% seen once. What was sequenced was blood. These receptors originate from a woman older than 75 in good health.

The V call is TRBV6-6, the J call TRBJ1-2; 10 bases map to TRBD1. This CDR3 comprises 17 residues. V was pared by 4 bases and J by 1 base, with 9 bases of the junction left unmatched. The germline gives CDR1 MNHNY, CDR2 SVGAGI (reference sequence). The CDR3 region is CASSLVGQGLLNYGYTF. As DNA, the CDR3 is TGTGCCAGCAGTTTAGTGGGACAGGGGCTACTTAACTATGGCTACACCTTC.

As to this clonotype: This may come from a read error, since a much larger clone is one base off. V and J are TRBV6-1 and TRBJ2-5; D is ambiguous. The assigned J gene may be wrong: the sequence end matches TRBJ2-7 better. The CDR3 spans 13 residues. Per germline, CDR1 MNHNS and CDR2 SASEGT. The CDR3 protein is CANSEAYSYEQYF. The CDR3 DNA reads TGTGCCAACAGTGAAGCGTACAGCTACGAGCAGTACTTC.

This clonotype was observed at least ten times. This chain uses TRBV9 with TRBJ1-2; D uncertain. CDR1 is SGDLS and CDR2 is YYNGEE in the germline V gene. V was shortened by 3 bases and J by 2 bases, with 2 bases between the two germline ends. CDR3 size: 11 residues. CDR3 region: CASSGNYGYTF. In nucleotides, the CDR3 is TGTGCCAGCAGCGGCAACTATGGCTACACCTTC.

This clonotype was recorded many times. The chain uses TRBV6-2 or TRBV6-3 and TRBJ2-4, with D perhaps given as TRBD1 or TRBD2 (6 bases each). The CDR3 runs to 12 residues. Germline CDR1 MNHEY, CDR2 SVGEGT. Trimming left V 0 bases short and J 14 bases short, with 11 bases between. The CDR3 loop reads CASSYSGGREYF. CDR3 bases: TGTGCCAGCAGTTACTCTGGGGGGCGTGAGTACTTC.

This clonotype has just a few counts. This sequence may be a read error, since a much larger clone differs from it by one base. The chain employs TRBV20-1 and TRBJ1-5, with D perhaps TRBD1 (5 bases). The CDR3 length is 19 residues. V was trimmed by 6 bases and J by 2 bases, leaving 29 bases between them. Germline V gene lookup returns CDR1 DFQATT and CDR2 SNEGSKA (reference sequence). CDR3 in amino acids: CSAPRGGSTNRLGNQPQHF. The CDR3, as DNA: TGCAGTGCCCCTCGGGGCGGGTCAACAAACCGGCTAGGCAATCAGCCCCAGCATTTT.